The 22 T cell receptor beta chains given below trace back to one sample, sequenced in a study of T cells after yellow fever vaccination. TCRdb passed the 5' RACE reads through MiXCR, listing each CDR3 protein once. The table records roughly 400,000 distinct CDR3 sequences, over 15% of them present only once. Here the sequenced sample was PBMCs, taken before the yellow fever booster vaccination. The receptors were sampled from a young man who received the YFV17D yellow fever vaccine.

The chain recombines TRBV2 with TRBJ1-5; unclear D gene. CDR1 is SNHLY and CDR2 is FYNNEI in the germline V gene. Trimming removed 7 bases at V and 9 bases at J, with 16 bases between. CDR3 length: 13 amino acids. CDR3 coding DNA: TGTGCCAGCACCGCGGAACCCGTAACGCCCCAGCATTTT. This sequence encodes CASTAEPVTPQHF.

The V call is TRBV7-2, the J call TRBJ2-5; no clear D. CDR1 and CDR2 (germline): SGHTA, FQGNSA. Trimming cost V 5 bases and J 5 bases, with 9 bases left between them. The CDR3 is 12 residues long. CDR3 sequence reads: CASSPNRETQYF. The CDR3 nucleotides read TGTGCCAGCAGCCCCAATCGGGAGACCCAGTACTTC.

V is TRBV27 and J is TRBJ2-7, with D perhaps matching TRBD1 (6 bases). CDR3 length equals 15 residues. The ends were cut back, 5 bases at V and 1 base at J, with 15 bases in the middle. The germline V gene has CDR1 MNHEY and CDR2 SMNVEV (reference sequence). DNA for the CDR3: TGTGCCAGCAGTATCGCAGGGGTGGGGTCCTACGAGCAGTACTTC. It specifies CASSIAGVGSYEQYF.

The rearrangement links TRBV6-1 to TRBJ1-4; D remains unclear. CDR1 and CDR2 from the germline V gene are MNHNS and SASEGT. Trimming pared 2 bases from V and 8 bases from J, leaving 12 bases between. The CDR3 spans 14 residues. CDR3: CASSESWQREKLFF. DNA of the CDR3: TGTGCCAGCAGTGAATCCTGGCAAAGAGAAAAACTGTTTTTT.

This clonotype turned up a few times. The genes are TRBV10-2 and TRBJ2-2; D ambiguous. Germline CDR1 is WSHSY and CDR2 is SAAADI. Trimming shortened V by 7 bases and J by 0 bases, and 9 bases separated the two germline ends. This CDR3 has 14 amino acids. The CDR3 here is CASTSGANTGELFF. The CDR3 DNA follows: TGCGCCAGCACGTCGGGCGCGAACACCGGGGAGCTGTTTTTT.

The gene calls are TRBV18 and TRBJ1-3; 7 bases agree with TRBD1. With 3 bases clipped from V and 2 bases from J, the junction kept 10 bases outside the gene matches. The CDR3 is 17 residues long. CDR1 and CDR2 (germline): KGHSH, LQKENI. The CDR3 loop is CASSPLTGTVAGNTIYF. CDR3 coding DNA: TGTGCCAGCTCACCCCTCACCGGGACAGTCGCTGGAAACACCATATATTTT. The entire variable domain, with the rest obtained from reference TRBV18 and TRBJ1-3, is as follows: NAGVMQNPRHLVRRRGQEARLRCSPMKGHSHVYWYRQLPEEGLKFMVYLQKENIIDESGMPKERFSAEFPKEGPSILRIQQVVRGDSAAYFCASSPLTGTVAGNTIYFGEGSWLTVV.

This clonotype was observed a handful of times. The rearrangement links TRBV4-1 to TRBJ2-1; no reliable D call. Trimming left V 3 bases short and J 7 bases short, with 10 bases between. The CDR3 sequence is 13 residues long. The germline CDR1 and CDR2 sequences are MGHRA and YSYEKL. The CDR3 loop reads CASSQPPGNEQFF. The CDR3 DNA follows: TGCGCCAGCAGCCAGCCCCCCGGTAATGAGCAGTTCTTC.

This clonotype came up a few times. This rearrangement joins TRBV20-1 to TRBJ2-3; TRBD2 agrees at 9 bases. This CDR3 is built from 13 residues. Germline CDR1 is DFQATT and CDR2 is SNEGSKA (reference sequence). The V and J ends lost 3 bases and 6 bases, in that order; junction bases with no gene match: 4. The CDR3 region is CSASSSGVDTQYF. DNA of the CDR3: TGCAGTGCTAGTTCTAGCGGGGTTGATACGCAGTATTTT.

This clonotype was observed a handful of times. The J gene is TRBJ2-6, the V gene TRBV6-5; possible D gene TRBD2, 6 bases. The V and J ends lost 3 bases and 4 bases respectively, with 13 bases between them. CDR3 size: 16 residues. The germline gives CDR1 MNHEY, CDR2 SVGAGI. This CDR3 is CASSYRPGDGANVLTF. CDR3 nucleotide sequence: TGTGCCAGCAGTTATCGGCCGGGGGACGGGGCCAACGTCCTGACTTTC.

This clonotype has more than one count but fewer than ten. The chain joins TRBV7-9 to TRBJ2-5; no clear D gene. Trimming took 0 bases from V and 5 from J, leaving 13 bases between them. The CDR3 has 15 residues. CDR1 is SEHNR and CDR2 is FQNEAQ in the germline V gene (reference sequence). In DNA form, the CDR3 reads TGTGCCAGCAGCTTAGCGCACGCGGTCCGTGAGACCCAGTACTTC. This encodes CASSLAHAVRETQYF. Complete variable domain (other parts from reference TRBV7-9 and TRBJ2-5): DTGVSQNPRHKITKRGQNVTFRCDPISEHNRLYWYRQTLGQGPEFLTYFQNEAQLEKSRLLSDRFSAERPKGSFSTLEIQRTEQGDSAMYLCASSLAHAVRETQYFGPGTRLLVL.

This clonotype has only a few counts. V usage is TRBV5-1 and J usage is TRBJ2-3; D is unresolved. V lost 0 bases to trimming and J lost 8 bases, with 13 bases between them. The CDR3 extends over 14 amino acids. In germline, CDR1 is SGHRS, CDR2 YFSETQ. In DNA form, the CDR3 reads TGCGCCAGCAGCTTGGAACCCCAGTTGCGTACGCAGTATTTT. Protein: CASSLEPQLRTQYF. Based on the CDR3 plus reference TRBV5-1 and TRBJ2-3, the full variable domain is KAGVTQTPRYLIKTRGQQVTLSCSPISGHRSVSWYQQTPGQGLQFLFEYFSETQRNKGNFPGRFSGRQFSNSRSEMNVSTLELGDSALYLCASSLEPQLRTQYFGPGTRLTVL.

V usage is TRBV12-3 or TRBV12-4 and J usage is TRBJ2-2; weak D call: TRBD1 (5 bases). Trimming cost V 3 bases and J 5 bases, with 10 bases left between them. The CDR3 length is 14 residues. The CDR3 DNA sequence: TGTGCCAGCAGTTTTCCCAGGGCAACCGGGGAGCTGTTTTTT. Translating gives CASSFPRATGELFF.

V is TRBV18 and J is TRBJ1-4, with a tentative D call TRBD1 (5 bases). The germline V gene encodes CDR1 KGHSH and CDR2 LQKENI. The germline V and J ends were trimmed by 3 bases and 0 bases, with 11 bases remaining between them. The CDR3 length is 16 residues. The CDR3 DNA sequence: TGTGCCAGCTCACCGGGGACGGTTGCAACTAATGAAAAACTGTTTTTT. Protein product: CASSPGTVATNEKLFF.

There are a few counts of this clonotype. V is TRBV5-1 and J is TRBJ2-3; a possible D gene is TRBD2 (5 bases). There are 14 residues in the CDR3. V dropped 4 bases and J dropped 4 bases, with 13 bases sitting between them. Looked up from germline, CDR1 is SGHRS and CDR2 is YFSETQ. CDR3 in amino acids: CASSGAAWADTQYF. The CDR3 DNA reads TGCGCCAGCAGCGGAGCGGCCTGGGCAGATACGCAGTATTTT.

The chain couples TRBV6-6 to TRBJ1-5; D ambiguous. The CDR3 runs 15 residues. Trimming stripped 0 bases from V and 5 bases from J, with 11 bases between. Germline V gene lookup returns CDR1 MNHNY and CDR2 SVGAGI (reference sequence). CDR3 nucleotides: TGTGCCAGCAGTTACTCGATGGAGGGTCATCAGCCCCAGCATTTT. It encodes CASSYSMEGHQPQHF.

The chain joins TRBV9 to TRBJ1-3; possible D gene TRBD1, 5 bases. Germline V CDR1 and CDR2: SGDLS, YYNGEE. V lost 0 bases and J lost 0, with 10 bases in between. There are 16 residues in the CDR3. DNA of the CDR3: TGTGCCAGCAGCGTAGCCCCGGGGGTCTCTGGAAACACCATATATTTT. Its translation: CASSVAPGVSGNTIYF.

This chain uses TRBV20-1 with TRBJ1-5; D is possibly TRBD1 (5 bases). Germline-derived CDR1 and CDR2 are DFQATT and SNEGSKA (reference sequence). This CDR3 contains 17 residues. Trimming pared 0 bases from V and 0 bases from J, leaving 15 bases between. CDR3 amino acids: CSARDPSGQGSNQPQHF. CDR3 bases: TGCAGTGCTAGAGATCCCTCAGGGCAGGGTAGCAATCAGCCCCAGCATTTT.

This chain uses TRBV6-6 with TRBJ2-3, with 11 bases identical to TRBD2. Germline loops: CDR1 MNHNY, CDR2 SVGAGI (reference sequence). The trim removed 0 bases at V and 1 base at J, leaving 6 bases unmatched. The CDR3 contains 18 residues. The CDR3 coding sequence is TGTGCCAGCAGTTACTCAGGGACTAGCGGAATCCGCACAGATACGCAGTATTTT. Its translation: CASSYSGTSGIRTDTQYF.

Only a few counts were recorded for this clonotype. The CDR3 DNA is TGTGCCAGCTCACCCGACAGATCCACTAACTATGGCTACACCTTC. It specifies CASSPDRSTNYGYTF. J is TRBJ1-2 and V is TRBV18, with D perhaps matching TRBD1 (5 bases). The CDR3 loop spans 15 amino acids. Germline CDR1 reads KGHSH; CDR2 reads LQKENI. V dropped 3 bases and J dropped 0 bases, with 11 bases sitting between them. Drawing the rest from reference TRBV18 and TRBJ1-2, the complete variable domain is NAGVMQNPRHLVRRRGQEARLRCSPMKGHSHVYWYRQLPEEGLKFMVYLQKENIIDESGMPKERFSAEFPKEGPSILRIQQVVRGDSAAYFCASSPDRSTNYGYTFGSGTRLTVV.

This clonotype has a handful of counts. The CDR3 coding sequence is TGCGCCAGCAGCCAAGTCTGGAACGCGGGACAGAACACTGAAGCTTTCTTT. Translating it yields CASSQVWNAGQNTEAFF. The genes are TRBV4-3 and TRBJ1-1, with D perhaps TRBD1 (6 bases). The germline CDR1 and CDR2 sequences are LGHNA and YSLEER. CDR3 length equals 17 residues. The germline V and J ends were trimmed by 1 base and 1 base, with 16 bases remaining between them.

The gene calls are TRBV20-1 and TRBJ2-5; maybe TRBD1 (6 bases). CDR3 length: 15 residues. Germline loops: CDR1 DFQATT, CDR2 SNEGSKA (reference sequence). The ends were cut back, 7 bases at V and 2 bases at J, with 20 bases in the middle. In DNA, the CDR3 is TGCAGTGTTGGGGGCGCACAACGGGGACAAGAGACCCAGTACTTC. Protein: CSVGGAQRGQETQYF.

The CDR3 reads CASSQAMNTEAFF. For the CDR3, the DNA is TGTGCCAGTAGTCAGGCGATGAACACTGAAGCTTTCTTT. The rearrangement joins TRBV19 to TRBJ1-1; D remains unclear. Germline V CDR1 and CDR2: LNHDA, SQIVND (reference sequence). Trimming left V 5 bases short and J 0 bases short, with 7 bases between. The CDR3 is 13 residues long.